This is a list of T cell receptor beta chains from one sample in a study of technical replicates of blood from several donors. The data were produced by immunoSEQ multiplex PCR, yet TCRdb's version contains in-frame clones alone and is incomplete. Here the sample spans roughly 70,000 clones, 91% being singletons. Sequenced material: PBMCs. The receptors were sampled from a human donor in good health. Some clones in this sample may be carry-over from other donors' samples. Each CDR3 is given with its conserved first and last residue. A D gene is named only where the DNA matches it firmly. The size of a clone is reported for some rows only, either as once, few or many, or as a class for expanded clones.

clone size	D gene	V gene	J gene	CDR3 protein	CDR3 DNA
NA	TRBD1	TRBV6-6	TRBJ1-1	CASSYRGLVF	TGTGCCAGCAGTTACAGGGGGCTGGTCTTT
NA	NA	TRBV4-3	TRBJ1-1	CASSQDRGTEAFF	TGCGCCAGCAGCCAAGATAGGGGCACTGAAGCTTTCTTT
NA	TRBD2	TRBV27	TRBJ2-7	CASSRQGGYEQYF	TGTGCCAGCAGTCGGCAGGGAGGGTACGAGCAGTACTTC
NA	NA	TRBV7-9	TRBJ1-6	CASSSASVRNSPLHF	TGTGCCAGCAGCTCCGCCTCGGTGCGGAATTCACCCCTCCACTTT
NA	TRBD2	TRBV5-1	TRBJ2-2	CASSLGTSITGELFF	TGCGCCAGCAGCTTAGGGACTAGTATCACCGGGGAGCTGTTTTTT
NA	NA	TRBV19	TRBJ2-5	CASSREGATVQETQYF	TGTGCCAGTAGTAGAGAGGGAGCGACCGTCCAAGAGACCCAGTACTTC
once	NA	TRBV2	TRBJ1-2	CASRPQTGPYGYTF	TGTGCCAGCAGGCCTCAAACAGGGCCCTATGGCTACACCTTC
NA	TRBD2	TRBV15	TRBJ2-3	CATSRASGSSTDTQYF	TGTGCCACCAGCAGGGCTAGCGGTTCTAGCACAGATACGCAGTATTTT
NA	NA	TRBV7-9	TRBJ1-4	CASSLDVFGIQKLFF	TGTGCCAGCAGCTTAGACGTCTTCGGGATTCAAAAACTGTTTTTT
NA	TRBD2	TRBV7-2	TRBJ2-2	CASSFRRLAGTNTGELFF	TGTGCCAGCAGCTTCAGGAGACTAGCGGGTACCAACACCGGGGAGCTGTTTTTT
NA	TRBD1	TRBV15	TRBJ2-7	CATSRGQGGEQYF	TGTGCCACCAGCAGGGGACAGGGTGGCGAGCAGTACTTC
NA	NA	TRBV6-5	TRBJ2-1	CASTPPAASSGEQFF	TGTGCCAGCACCCCCCCAGCGGCCTCCTCCGGTGAGCAGTTCTTC
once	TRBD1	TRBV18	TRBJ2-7	CASSSQGDSSYEQYF	TGTGCCAGCTCGTCTCAGGGGGATAGCTCCTACGAGCAGTACTTC
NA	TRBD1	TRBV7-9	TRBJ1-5	CASSDEDRASNQPQHF	TGTGCCAGCAGCGACGAGGACAGGGCTAGCAATCAGCCCCAGCATTTT
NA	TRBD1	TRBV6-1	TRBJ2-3	CASSGNTGVDTQYF	TGTGCCAGCAGTGGTAACACAGGGGTAGATACGCAGTATTTT
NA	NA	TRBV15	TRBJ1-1	CATSRSKGVNTEAFF	TGTGCCACCAGCAGATCCAAAGGGGTAAACACTGAAGCTTTCTTT
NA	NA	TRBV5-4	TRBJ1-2	CASSLPGGGYTF	TGTGCCAGCAGCTTGCCGGGGGGTGGCTACACCTTC
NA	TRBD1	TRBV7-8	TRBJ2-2	CASIPGDRGPGELFF	TGTGCCAGCATCCCCGGCGACAGGGGCCCCGGGGAGCTGTTTTTT
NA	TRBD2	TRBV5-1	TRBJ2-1	CASSMTSGGSSYNEQFF	TGCGCCAGCAGCATGACTAGCGGAGGAAGCTCCTACAATGAGCAGTTCTTC
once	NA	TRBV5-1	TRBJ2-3	CASSSMGAGTITDTQYF	TGCGCCAGCAGCTCCATGGGGGCGGGCACCATCACAGATACGCAGTATTTT
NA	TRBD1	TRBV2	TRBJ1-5	CASSGTGGAFQPQHF	TGTGCCAGCAGCGGAACAGGGGGCGCATTTCAGCCCCAGCATTTT
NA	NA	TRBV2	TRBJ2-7	CASSVQQAYEQYF	TGTGCCAGCAGTGTTCAACAGGCCTACGAGCAGTACTTC
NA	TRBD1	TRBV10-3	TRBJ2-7	CAIRPGQGIEQYF	TGTGCCATCAGGCCGGGACAGGGGATCGAGCAGTACTTC
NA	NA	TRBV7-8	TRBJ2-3	CASSPRGGGASTDTQYF	TGTGCCAGCAGTCCGAGGGGCGGCGGGGCCAGCACAGATACGCAGTATTTT
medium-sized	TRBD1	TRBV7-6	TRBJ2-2	CASSTDRGWSNTGELFF	TGTGCCAGCAGCACGGACAGGGGGTGGTCGAACACCGGGGAGCTGTTTTTT
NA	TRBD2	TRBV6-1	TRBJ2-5	CASSELAGGQETQYF	TGTGCCAGCAGTGAACTAGCGGGGGGGCAAGAGACCCAGTACTTC
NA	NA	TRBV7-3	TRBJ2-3	CASSSLGGADTQYF	TGTGCCAGCAGCTCCCTAGGGGGAGCAGATACGCAGTATTTT
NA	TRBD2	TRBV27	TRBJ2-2	CASSFSGFPTGELFF	TGTGCCAGCAGTTTTAGCGGGTTTCCCACCGGGGAGCTGTTTTTT
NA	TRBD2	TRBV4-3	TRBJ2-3	CASSQERLAGGPIDTQYF	TGCGCCAGCAGCCAAGAAAGACTAGCGGGGGGGCCGATAGATACGCAGTATTTT